Presented here are 14 T cell receptor beta chains from one specimen sequenced in a study of tumor-infiltrating lymphocytes in oesophageal squamous cell carcinoma. One entry per CDR3 protein, called by TCRdb with MiXCR from the PCR reads. This repertoire shows about 20,000 distinct CDR3 sequences, roughly 41% found once; its top ten account for approximately 13%. Sequencing was carried out using normal esophageal tissue next to the tumor. These receptors were collected from a male donor with esophageal squamous cell carcinoma.

The V and J genes are TRBV7-2 and TRBJ2-7; TRBD1 might be the D (5 bases). Germline V gene lookup returns CDR1 SGHTA and CDR2 FQGNSA. This CDR3 has 14 amino acids. Trimming took 4 bases from V and 3 from J, leaving 13 bases between them. The CDR3 region is CASSSYRRHYEQYF. CDR3 nucleotide sequence: TGTGCCAGCAGCTCATACAGGAGACACTACGAGCAGTACTTC.

This clonotype was observed a handful of times. Without the conserved terminal phenylalanine or tryptophan, this CDR3 likely stems from a read error. It is unclear where the CDR3 begins or ends on the DNA, so no DNA is shown, and the CDR3 is as TCRdb lists it. This CDR3 is CASSLTTS. This rearrangement joins TRBV28 to TRBJ1-2. Looked up from germline, CDR1 is MDHEN and CDR2 is SYDVKM. 8 amino acids form the CDR3, both terminal residues included.

In its sample, this clonotype was seen a few times. No DNA is shown, since the ends of the CDR3 on it are uncertain; the CDR3 is the one TCRdb lists. The rearrangement joins TRBV7-9 to TRBJ2-6; the tabulated D call, TRBD1, remains unverified against the DNA. The CDR3 has 14 residues if both end residues are counted. Germline CDR1 and CDR2: SEHNR and FQNEAQ (reference sequence). CDR3 in amino acids: CASSLVQGLLHLRF.

There are many counts of this clonotype. This chain connects TRBV29-1 to TRBJ1-4, with unresolved D. Germline V CDR1 and CDR2: SQVTM, ANQGSEA. The CDR3 spans 13 residues. Trimming left V 4 bases short and J 3 bases short, with 9 bases between. The CDR3 nucleotides are TGCAGCGTTGTATATGGATCTAATGAAAAACTGTTTTTT. Translating gives CSVVYGSNEKLFF.

The gene calls are TRBV28 and TRBJ1-2; 12 nucleotides agree with TRBD1. V dropped 7 bases and J dropped 4; count of bases not matched to a gene: 7. The CDR3 loop spans 15 amino acids. Germline CDR1 MDHEN, CDR2 SYDVKM. Here the CDR3 DNA reads TGTGCCAGCACCGGGACAGGGGGCGAGTCCTATGGCTACACCTTC. Protein product: CASTGTGGESYGYTF.

As to this clonotype: In this CDR3 the conserved last residue, phenylalanine or tryptophan, is missing, so a read error is likely. The V gene is TRBV7-2, the J gene TRBJ2-7, with D perhaps being TRBD1 or TRBD2 (6 bases each). CDR1 is SGHTA and CDR2 is FQGNSA in the germline V gene. Trimming removed 6 bases at V and 3 bases at J, with 15 bases between. The length of the CDR3 is 14 residues. The CDR3 DNA is TGTGCCAGCAGGCCAACACAGGGACTCTACGAGCAGTACTTA. It codes for CASRPTQGLYEQYL.

This clonotype has only a few counts. The chain carries TRBV7-4 and TRBJ2-1; the D gene is possibly TRBD2 (5 bases). Germline CDR1 is SGHVT and CDR2 is SQSDAQ. Trimming cost V 7 bases and J 0 bases, with 10 bases left between them. This CDR3 region has 14 residues. The CDR3 sequence is CASTVGSSYNEQFF. For the CDR3, the DNA is TGTGCCAGCACCGTGGGGAGCTCCTACAATGAGCAGTTCTTC. Full variable domain (remainder filled in from reference TRBV7-4 and TRBJ2-1): GAGVSQSPRYKVAKRGRDVALRCDSISGHVTLYWYRQTLGQGSEVLTYSQSDAQRDKSGRPSGRFSAERPERSVSTLKIQRTEQGDSAVYLCASTVGSSYNEQFFGPGTRLTVL.

The chain is built from TRBV7-4 and TRBJ2-6, with 10 bases identical to TRBD2. The J call is in doubt because the DNA end fits TRBJ2-5 better. CDR3 length: 12 amino acids. The germline CDR1 and CDR2 sequences are SGHVT and SQSDAQ. The CDR3 bases are TGTGCCAGCGTGGGACTAGCGGAGACCCAGTACTTC. This codes for CASVGLAETQYF.

Comment on this clonotype: As the CDR3 is not closed by the conserved phenylalanine or tryptophan, this likely results from a read error. Because the CDR3's place on the DNA is in doubt, the DNA is left out and the CDR3 is given as listed by TCRdb. The chain joins TRBV12-3 or TRBV12-4 to TRBJ1-1. The CDR3 contains 16 residues when both ends are counted. CDR3 in amino acids: CASSSEANRETQYFGQ.

This clonotype was observed many times. The conserved closing phenylalanine or tryptophan is absent in this CDR3, likely reflecting a read error. It is unclear where the CDR3 begins or ends on the DNA, so no DNA is shown, and the CDR3 is as TCRdb lists it. V usage is TRBV7-2 and J usage is TRBJ2-7; the D call in the table, TRBD2, was not verified against the DNA. The CDR3 adds up to 18 amino acids, both ends counted. Germline V gene lookup returns CDR1 SGHTA and CDR2 FQGNSA. This CDR3 is CASSLRSRDSGHGYTFGS.

This clonotype is medium-sized (0.01 to 0.1%). The rearrangement uses TRBV7-2 and TRBJ2-7, with D perhaps matching TRBD1 or TRBD2 (7 bases each). This CDR3 has 16 amino acids. CDR1 is SGHTA and CDR2 is FQGNSA in the germline V gene. V was cut by 2 bases and J by 8 bases, with 22 bases left in between. CDR3 protein: CASSLWFGRGRFKQYF. DNA of the CDR3: TGTGCCAGCAGCTTATGGTTTGGGAGGGGGCGTTTCAAGCAGTACTTC.

Many counts were recorded for this clonotype. The gene calls are TRBV28 and TRBJ2-1; 8 bases map to TRBD1. The J call could be wrong; TRBJ2-7 is a better fit for the DNA end. The germline V gene has CDR1 MDHEN and CDR2 SYDVKM. This CDR3 has 15 residues. The CDR3, as DNA: TGTGCCAGCAGGCTACAGGGGGTAATGCTAAATGAGCAGTACTTC. Its translation: CASRLQGVMLNEQYF.

Ten or more counts support this clonotype. The chain carries TRBV6-6 and TRBJ1-3, with 7 bases lining up with TRBD1. The germline V gene encodes CDR1 MNHNY and CDR2 SVGAGI (reference sequence). CDR3 length: 18 amino acids. Trimming took 0 bases from V and 1 from J; bases not matched to a gene: 9. CDR3 coding DNA: TGTGCCAGCAGTTACTCGCGCGCAGGGGGTACATCTGGAAACACCATATATTTT. It encodes CASSYSRAGGTSGNTIYF.

This clonotype was seen only a few times. A read error is likely, as this CDR3 ends without the conserved phenylalanine or tryptophan. The limits of the CDR3 on the DNA are not certain, so only TCRdb's listed CDR3 is given. The genes are TRBV12-3 or TRBV12-4 and TRBJ2-6; the table's D call, TRBD1, has no DNA check behind it. The CDR3 is 10 residues long, counting both termini. The CDR3 spells CASSLAGQSA.